This entry features one TCR beta chain sequence. Antigen specificity is unknown. Germline V gives CDR1 SEHNR, CDR2 FQNEAQ (reference sequence). Trimming removed 5 bases at V and 2 bases at J, with 15 bases between. The CDR3 totals 15 residues. The data originate from a study of OX40 agonist ivuxolimab in advanced cancers. The table came from immunoSEQ multiplex PCR; TCRdb's copy has only in-frame clones and leaves some out. The data hold 70,000 to 80,000 clones, with just over 85% observed a single time. General study results and limits: Among the least clonally expanded were partial responders at 0.1-3.0 mg/kg.

This sample comprised CD4+ or CD8+ T cells sorted from blood, obtained in a trial of the OX40 agonist ivuxolimab. This sequence was found in an adult with an advanced solid tumor such as melanoma, head and neck, liver or kidney cancer. This chain uses TRBV7-9 with TRBJ1-2; tentatively, D is TRBD1 (5 bases). CDR3 bases: TGTGCCAGCAGCCTCGCAGGTGCAGGGAACTATGGCTACACCTTC. Encoded protein: CASSLAGAGNYGYTF.